This paragraph covers one TCR beta chain sequence. The antigen is not known. An end of the junction differs from the germline gene, which may be a read error. These data are taken from a study of T cell responses to AZD1222 COVID-19 vaccine. Turning to the study itself: Timing groups of about 4 and about 12 weeks for second doses were pooled.

Germline V gene sequence: CDR1 SGHKS, CDR2 YYEKEE (reference sequence). The CDR3 loop spans 12 amino acids. Study outcomes and limitations: Repertoires were obtained only post-peak T cell response. In the spike-specific TCR repertoire, nearly half reportedly target unmutated variant regions. Only five to seven AZD1222 recipients were seropositive at baseline.

The table came from immunoSEQ multiplex PCR; TCRdb's copy has only in-frame clones and leaves some out. The repertoire holds about 130,000 clones, with around nine tenths as singletons. Sample: peripheral blood, taken on day 0 of AZD1222 vaccination. This sequence originates from an adult in good health. The V call is TRBV5-5, the J call TRBJ1-4; possibly TRBD1 for D (5 bases). CDR3 sequence: CASSFRGDPELF. For the CDR3, the DNA is TGTGCCAGCAGCTTTCGTGGGGACCCGGAGCTTTTT.